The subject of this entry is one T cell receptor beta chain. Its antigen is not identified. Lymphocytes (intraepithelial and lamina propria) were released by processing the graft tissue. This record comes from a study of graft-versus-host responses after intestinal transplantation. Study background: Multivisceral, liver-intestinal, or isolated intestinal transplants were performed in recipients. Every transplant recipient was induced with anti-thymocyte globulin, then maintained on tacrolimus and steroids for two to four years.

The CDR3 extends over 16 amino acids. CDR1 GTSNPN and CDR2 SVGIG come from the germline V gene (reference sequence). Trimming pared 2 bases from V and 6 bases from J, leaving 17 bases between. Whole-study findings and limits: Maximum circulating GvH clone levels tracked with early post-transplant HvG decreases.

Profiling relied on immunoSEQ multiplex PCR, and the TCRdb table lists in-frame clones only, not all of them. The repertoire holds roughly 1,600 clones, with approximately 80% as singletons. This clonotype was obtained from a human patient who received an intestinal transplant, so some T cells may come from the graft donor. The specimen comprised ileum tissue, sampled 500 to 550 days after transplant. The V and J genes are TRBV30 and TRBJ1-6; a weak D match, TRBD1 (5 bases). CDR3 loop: CAWSLNSGRINSPLHF. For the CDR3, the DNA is TGTGCCTGGAGTCTTAACTCGGGACGGATTAATTCACCCCTCCACTTT.